The rows below give T cell receptor beta chains drawn from one sample of a study of circulating tumor DNA in untreated peripheral T-cell lymphoma. The repertoire was sequenced with immunoSEQ multiplex PCR; TCRdb's copy has only in-frame clones and lacks some. The sample lists about 7,000 clones, 65% to 80% occurring once. The sample consisted of tumor tissue. Source of these receptors: a human donor with peripheral T-cell lymphoma. Both conserved end residues are part of each CDR3. The D gene is left open where the match is weak. Clone size appears in some rows only: once, few, many, or a class for an expanded clone.

V: TRBV19
J: TRBJ1-1
size: NA
D: NA
CDR3: CASSLWGRDTEAFF
DNA: TGTGCCAGTAGTCTATGGGGAAGGGACACTGAAGCTTTCTTT

V: TRBV11-3
J: TRBJ2-5
size: NA
D: TRBD1
CDR3: CASSPQRTGGETQYF
DNA: TGTGCCAGCAGCCCGCAAAGGACAGGTGGCGAGACCCAGTACTTC

V: TRBV14
J: TRBJ2-3
size: NA
D: NA
CDR3: CASSPRDADTQYF
DNA: TGTGCCAGCAGCCCCCGGGATGCAGATACGCAGTATTTT

V: TRBV11-3
J: TRBJ1-5
size: NA
D: NA
CDR3: CASSLVGGPDQPQHF
DNA: TGTGCCAGCAGCTTAGTGGGGGGCCCAGATCAGCCCCAGCATTTT

V: TRBV30
J: TRBJ1-4
size: NA
D: NA
CDR3: CAWSVNPRRTNEKLFF
DNA: TGTGCCTGGAGTGTAAATCCACGACGGACCAATGAAAAACTGTTTTTT

V: TRBV19
J: TRBJ2-2
size: few
D: NA
CDR3: CATDPNTGELFF
DNA: TGTGCCACTGATCCGAACACCGGGGAGCTGTTTTTT

V: TRBV11-3
J: TRBJ2-1
size: NA
D: NA
CDR3: CASSSVGEMYNEQFF
DNA: TGTGCCAGCAGCTCCGTCGGGGAGATGTACAATGAGCAGTTCTTC

V: TRBV6-8
J: TRBJ2-7
size: few
D: NA
CDR3: CASSPSADTDYEQYF
DNA: TGTGCCAGCAGTCCCTCTGCGGACACGGACTACGAGCAGTACTTC

V: TRBV15
J: TRBJ2-7
size: NA
D: TRBD2
CDR3: CATSKTLAFSYEQYF
DNA: TGTGCCACCAGCAAAACACTAGCGTTCTCCTACGAGCAGTACTTC

V: TRBV15
J: TRBJ1-1
size: NA
D: TRBD1
CDR3: CATSNENRGDNTEAFF
DNA: TGTGCCACCAGCAACGAAAACAGGGGCGATAACACTGAAGCTTTCTTT

V: TRBV6-8
J: TRBJ1-2
size: NA
D: NA
CDR3: CASSAIFTGTYGYTF
DNA: TGTGCCAGCAGTGCCATTTTTACAGGGACATATGGCTACACCTTC

V: TRBV28
J: TRBJ2-7
size: NA
D: NA
CDR3: CATRSPFSSYEQYF
DNA: TGTGCCACCCGGTCGCCCTTTAGCTCCTACGAGCAGTACTTC

V: TRBV25-1
J: TRBJ2-3
size: NA
D: NA
CDR3: CASSEFEGGYTQYF
DNA: TGTGCCAGCAGTGAATTCGAGGGAGGCTATACGCAGTATTTT

V: TRBV18
J: TRBJ1-5
size: few
D: NA
CDR3: CASSQTEGNQPQHF
DNA: TGTGCCAGCTCACAAACCGAGGGAAATCAGCCCCAGCATTTT

V: TRBV9
J: TRBJ1-1
size: NA
D: TRBD1
CDR3: CASSRGQGALWNTEAFF
DNA: TGTGCCAGCAGCAGGGGACAGGGGGCTTTGTGGAACACTGAAGCTTTCTTT

V: TRBV19
J: TRBJ1-1
size: few
D: NA
CDR3: CASSILLGGAEAFF
DNA: TGTGCCAGTAGTATTTTATTGGGGGGAGCCGAAGCTTTCTTT

V: TRBV6-8
J: TRBJ2-2
size: NA
D: NA
CDR3: CASSYSTAGELFF
DNA: TGTGCCAGCAGTTACTCGACAGCCGGGGAGCTGTTTTTT

V: TRBV15
J: TRBJ1-3
size: NA
D: TRBD1
CDR3: CVTSIDRAGNTIYF
DNA: TGTGTCACCAGCATCGACAGGGCTGGAAACACCATATATTTT

V: TRBV2
J: TRBJ2-1
size: NA
D: NA
CDR3: CASSGLDPDQFF
DNA: TGTGCCAGCAGTGGCTTGGATCCGGATCAGTTCTTC

V: TRBV18
J: TRBJ2-7
size: NA
D: NA
CDR3: CASSPPVSYEQYF
DNA: TGTGCCAGCTCACCACCGGTATCCTACGAGCAGTACTTC

V: TRBV11-3
J: TRBJ2-7
size: NA
D: NA
CDR3: CASSLAWSVGFYEQYF
DNA: TGTGCCAGCAGCTTGGCGTGGAGTGTAGGATTCTACGAGCAGTACTTC

V: TRBV19
J: TRBJ1-5
size: NA
D: NA
CDR3: CASSLKDSLNQPQHF
DNA: TGTGCCAGTAGTCTTAAGGACAGCCTTAATCAGCCCCAGCATTTT

V: TRBV9
J: TRBJ1-1
size: NA
D: NA
CDR3: CASSKLTGALGAFF
DNA: TGTGCCAGCAGTAAACTCACCGGGGCCCTTGGAGCTTTCTTT

V: TRBV16
J: TRBJ1-4
size: few
D: NA
CDR3: CASSPYQGKNEKLFF
DNA: TGTGCCAGCAGCCCCTACCAGGGGAAGAATGAAAAACTGTTTTTT

V: TRBV28
J: TRBJ2-7
size: NA
D: NA
CDR3: CASSFAGSYEQYF
DNA: TGTGCCAGCAGTTTTGCAGGCTCCTACGAGCAGTACTTC

V: TRBV6-8
J: TRBJ2-7
size: NA
D: NA
CDR3: CASSYSFPGRGDSYEQYF
DNA: TGTGCCAGCAGTTACTCATTCCCAGGCAGGGGCGACTCCTACGAGCAGTACTTC

V: TRBV12-5
J: TRBJ1-1
size: few
D: TRBD1
CDR3: CASTSRGQGSTEAFF
DNA: TGTGCCAGCACTTCGAGGGGACAGGGAAGCACTGAAGCTTTCTTT

V: TRBV6-4
J: TRBJ2-6
size: NA
D: TRBD1
CDR3: CASREQGGSGANVLTF
DNA: TGTGCCAGCAGAGAACAGGGGGGCTCCGGGGCCAACGTCCTGACTTTC

V: TRBV1
J: TRBJ2-1
size: NA
D: NA
CDR3: CASSQELRQGALFF
DNA: TGCGCCAGCAGCCAAGAATTGAGACAGGGGGCCTTGTTCTTC

V: TRBV19
J: TRBJ2-1
size: NA
D: NA
CDR3: CASSIGTGSYNEQFF
DNA: TGTGCCAGTAGTATCGGTACAGGATCCTACAATGAGCAGTTCTTC

V: TRBV2
J: TRBJ1-1
size: NA
D: NA
CDR3: CASSETENTEAFF
DNA: TGTGCCAGCAGTGAAACCGAGAACACTGAAGCTTTCTTT

V: TRBV18
J: TRBJ2-7
size: NA
D: TRBD2
CDR3: CASSPTVASGNYEQYF
DNA: TGTGCCAGCTCACCGACCGTGGCTAGCGGGAACTACGAGCAGTACTTC

V: TRBV6-8
J: TRBJ2-7
size: NA
D: NA
CDR3: CASRPDRDSTYEQYF
DNA: TGTGCCAGCAGGCCAGACAGAGATAGCACCTACGAGCAGTACTTC

V: TRBV28
J: TRBJ2-5
size: few
D: NA
CDR3: CASSLRSWETQYF
DNA: TGTGCCAGCAGTTTAAGGTCGTGGGAGACCCAGTACTTC

V: TRBV15
J: TRBJ2-5
size: few
D: NA
CDR3: CATSPEYRVRETQYF
DNA: TGTGCCACCAGCCCAGAGTACAGGGTACGTGAGACCCAGTACTTC

V: TRBV19
J: TRBJ1-5
size: NA
D: TRBD1
CDR3: CASSLRQGVSGNQPQHF
DNA: TGTGCCAGTAGTCTCAGACAGGGGGTTTCGGGGAATCAGCCCCAGCATTTT

V: TRBV19
J: TRBJ2-7
size: NA
D: NA
CDR3: CASSIGPPYEQYF
DNA: TGTGCCAGTAGTATAGGGCCGCCTTACGAGCAGTACTTC

V: TRBV28
J: TRBJ2-1
size: NA
D: NA
CDR3: CASSNSGVGHNEQFF
DNA: TGTGCCAGCAGTAACAGTGGGGTTGGGCACAATGAGCAGTTCTTC